Below are 10 T cell receptor beta chains sequenced from a single sample in a study of blood T cells in healthy people across ages. Next came a second PCR, run for roughly 6 to 11 cycles, which used a sample-barcoded 5' primer along with a J-beta primer mix. TCRdb itself ran the 5' RACE reads through MiXCR, one entry per CDR3 protein. Among around 1,000,000 distinct CDR3 sequences listed, 20% to 25% were seen once. These data were likewise used in another study, on T cells of mothers and their children.

The specimen was blood. The receptors were gathered from a girl aged 2 to 9 in good health.

The chain combines TRBV2 with TRBJ1-1; 9 bases agree with TRBD1. CDR1 and CDR2 (germline): SNHLY, FYNNEI. Trimming took 6 bases from V and 10 from J; bases not matched to a gene: 12. CDR3 length equals 14 residues. The DNA of the CDR3 is TGTGCCAGCAGAGGGGGGACAGGGATTGGCGGAGCTTTCTTT. Its translation is CASRGGTGIGGAFF.

This clonotype was detected only a few times. The rearrangement uses TRBV4-1 and TRBJ2-7, with D uncertain. The DNA matches TRBJ2-1 better at its end, which makes the J call doubtful. CDR1 MGHRA and CDR2 YSYEKL come from the germline V gene. The CDR3 length is 12 residues. CDR3 sequence (DNA): TGCGCCAGCAGAAGTATACTTAATGAGCAGTTCTTC. It translates to CASRSILNEQFF.

The CDR3 coding sequence is TGCAGTGCTAGAGGGTTGATGGGACAGGGGGTTAAGGGGGTCAATCAGCCCCAGCATTTT. This sequence encodes CSARGLMGQGVKGVNQPQHF. The J gene is TRBJ1-5, the V gene TRBV20-1; TRBD1 matches at 11 bases. Germline lookup yields CDR1 DFQATT and CDR2 SNEGSKA (reference sequence). The CDR3 consists of 20 residues. V dropped 1 base and J dropped 3; count of bases not matched to a gene: 17.

The chain combines TRBV11-2 with TRBJ2-2; D possibly corresponds to TRBD2 (5 bases). This CDR3 is built from 15 residues. CDR1 is SGHAT, CDR2 FQNNGV, per germline. With 6 bases removed from V and 7 bases from J, the gap between germline ends came to 18 bases. The CDR3 protein is CASRTFRKGVGELFF. In nucleotides, the CDR3 is TGTGCCAGCAGAACATTTCGGAAGGGAGTCGGGGAGCTGTTTTTT.

The CDR3 DNA is TGTGCCAGCAGTTTAGCGACTACACCTTCCCCTTACTATGGCTACACCTTC. It encodes CASSLATTPSPYYGYTF. This chain connects TRBV12-3 or TRBV12-4 to TRBJ1-2; no clear D. Trimming cost V 0 bases and J 3 bases, with 17 bases left between them. The CDR3 extends over 17 amino acids.

CDR3 DNA: TGCAGCCTGAGGGCTAGCGGGAGGAATGAGCAGTTCTTC. Encoded protein: CSLRASGRNEQFF. The chain carries TRBV29-1 and TRBJ2-5; 11 nucleotides align to TRBD2. Matching the DNA end better, TRBJ2-1 makes the J call doubtful. This CDR3 comprises 13 residues. Germline CDR1 reads SQVTM; CDR2 reads ANQGSEA.

There are a few counts of this clonotype. The V call is TRBV6-1, the J call TRBJ2-3, with 8 bases fitting TRBD2. This CDR3 is built from 16 residues. The germline gives CDR1 MNHNS, CDR2 SASEGT. Losses at the gene ends were 2 bases for V and 1 base for J; bases not matched to a gene: 5. DNA for the CDR3: TGTGCCAGCAGTGAAATAGGTAGCGGGGGCACAGATACGCAGTATTTT. It translates to CASSEIGSGGTDTQYF.

The J gene is TRBJ1-4, the V gene TRBV12-3 or TRBV12-4; D not certain. The CDR3 is 15 amino acids. The ends were cut back, 0 bases at V and 8 bases at J, with 13 bases in the middle. CDR3 sequence reads: CASSLALRENEKLFF. CDR3 in DNA: TGTGCCAGCAGTTTAGCGCTAAGGGAGAACGAAAAACTGTTTTTT.

This chain links TRBV10-3 with TRBJ1-2, with D uncertain. The CDR3 totals 15 residues. Germline CDR1 reads ENHRY; CDR2 reads SYGVKD. Trimming cost V 2 bases and J 1 base, with 11 bases left between them. CDR3 coding DNA: TGTGCCATCAGTGAGGGGAGGAGGGATAACTATGGCTACACCTTC. Its protein product is CAISEGRRDNYGYTF.

The chain has TRBV3-1 and TRBJ2-5, with D tentatively TRBD1 (7 bases). V dropped 4 bases and J dropped 5 bases, with 14 bases sitting between them. Looked up from germline, CDR1 is LGHDT and CDR2 is YNNKEL (reference sequence). The CDR3 covers 14 residues. Here the CDR3 reads CASSPGGGSETQYF. Here the CDR3 DNA reads TGTGCCAGCAGCCCAGGGGGAGGTTCGGAGACCCAGTACTTC.